This entry features one T cell receptor (beta chain) sequence. The data originate from a study of blood T cell repertoires in COVID-19. Study information: PBMCs, B-cell-depleted T cells, or T cells were the source of the cDNA or gDNA that made up the material.

As processed by the authors: Reference gene primer amplification in the assay estimated nucleated cell counts. Libraries were prepared by immunoSEQ multiplex PCR; TCRdb keeps only in-frame clonotypes and omits some of them. That table supplies the V and J calls and clone size; D and trimming were determined from the DNA. The table has 350,000 to 450,000 clones, 70% to 90% seen once. Germline CDR1 LGHNT, CDR2 FRNRAP. CDR3 length equals 17 residues. The J segment lost 4 bases and the V segment lost 2 bases, leaving 12 bases of the junction unmatched. Sequencing input: peripheral blood. V gene TRBV12-5 combines with J gene TRBJ1-1; 8 bases are shared with TRBD1. The sequence was obtained from a human donor in a cohort sampled during active COVID-19. The CDR3 coding sequence is TGTGCTAGTGGTTTGCGCTCCCAGGGACAGGTTTTCACTGAAGCTTTCTTT. It codes for CASGLRSQGQVFTEAFF.